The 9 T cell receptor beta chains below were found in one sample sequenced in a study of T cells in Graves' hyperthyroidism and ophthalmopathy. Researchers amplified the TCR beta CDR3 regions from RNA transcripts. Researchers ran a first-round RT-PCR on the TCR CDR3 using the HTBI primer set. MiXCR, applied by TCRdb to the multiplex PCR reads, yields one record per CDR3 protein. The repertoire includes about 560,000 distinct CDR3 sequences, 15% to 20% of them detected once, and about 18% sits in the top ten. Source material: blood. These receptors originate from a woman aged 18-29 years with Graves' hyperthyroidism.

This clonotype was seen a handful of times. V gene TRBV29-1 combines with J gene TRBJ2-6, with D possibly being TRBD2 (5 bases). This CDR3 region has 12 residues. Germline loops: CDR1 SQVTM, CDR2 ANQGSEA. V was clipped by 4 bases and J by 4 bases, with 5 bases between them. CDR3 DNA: TGCAGCGTTGGGGAGGGGGCCAACGTCCTGACTTTC. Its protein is CSVGEGANVLTF.

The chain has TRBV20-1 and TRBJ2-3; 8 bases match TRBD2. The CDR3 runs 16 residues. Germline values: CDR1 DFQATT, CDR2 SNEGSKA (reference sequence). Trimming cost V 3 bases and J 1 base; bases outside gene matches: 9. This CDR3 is CSASVGFSGGTDTQYF. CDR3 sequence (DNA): TGCAGTGCTAGCGTCGGATTTAGCGGGGGCACAGATACGCAGTATTTT.

The CDR3 DNA follows: TGTGCCAGCAGCGTTGGGAATAATTCACCCCTCCACTTT. Its protein product is CASSVGNNSPLHF. The V call is TRBV7-3, the J call TRBJ1-6; no clear D gene. This CDR3 is built from 13 residues. V lost 5 bases, J lost 5 bases, and 7 bases lay in between. From germline, CDR1 is SGHTA and CDR2 FQGTGA.

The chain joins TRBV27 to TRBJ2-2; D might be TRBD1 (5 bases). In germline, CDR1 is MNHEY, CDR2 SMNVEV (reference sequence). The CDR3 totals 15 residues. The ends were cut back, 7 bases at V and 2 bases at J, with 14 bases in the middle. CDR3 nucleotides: TGTGCCAGCACCCCTAAGTGGGGCAACACCGGGGAGCTGTTTTTT. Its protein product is CASTPKWGNTGELFF.

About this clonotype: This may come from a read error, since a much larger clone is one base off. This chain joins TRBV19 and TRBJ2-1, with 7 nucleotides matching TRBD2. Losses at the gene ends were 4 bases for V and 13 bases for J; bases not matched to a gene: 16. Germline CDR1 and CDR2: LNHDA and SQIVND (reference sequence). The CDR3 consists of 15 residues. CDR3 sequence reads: CASSNQGGAGKTQFF. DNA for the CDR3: TGTGCCAGTAGTAACCAGGGAGGGGCTGGAAAGACCCAGTTCTTC.

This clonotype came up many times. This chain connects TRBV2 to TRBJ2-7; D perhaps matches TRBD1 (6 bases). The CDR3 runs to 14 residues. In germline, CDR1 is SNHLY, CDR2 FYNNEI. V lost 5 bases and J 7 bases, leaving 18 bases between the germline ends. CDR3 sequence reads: CASSPWVQRGEQYF. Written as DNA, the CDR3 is TGTGCCAGCAGTCCCTGGGTTCAAAGGGGGGAGCAGTACTTC.

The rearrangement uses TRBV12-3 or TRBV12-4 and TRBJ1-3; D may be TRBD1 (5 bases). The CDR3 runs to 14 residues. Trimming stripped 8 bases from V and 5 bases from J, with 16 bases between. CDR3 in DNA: TGTGCCAGCGCGGAAGGGGTAGTCCGAAACACCATATATTTT. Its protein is CASAEGVVRNTIYF.

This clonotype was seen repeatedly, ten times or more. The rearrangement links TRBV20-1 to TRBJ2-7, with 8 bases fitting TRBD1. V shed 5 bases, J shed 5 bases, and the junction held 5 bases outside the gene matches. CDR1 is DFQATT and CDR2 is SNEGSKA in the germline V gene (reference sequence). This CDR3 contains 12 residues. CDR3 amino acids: CSAGLDRDEQYF. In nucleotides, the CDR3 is TGCAGTGCTGGACTGGACAGGGACGAGCAGTACTTC.

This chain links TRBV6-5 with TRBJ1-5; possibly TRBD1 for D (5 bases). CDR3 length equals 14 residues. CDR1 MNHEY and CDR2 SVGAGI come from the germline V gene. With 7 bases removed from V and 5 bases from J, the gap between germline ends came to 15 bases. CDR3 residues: CASNSLGTHQPQHF. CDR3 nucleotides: TGTGCCAGCAATTCCTTGGGGACCCATCAGCCCCAGCATTTT.